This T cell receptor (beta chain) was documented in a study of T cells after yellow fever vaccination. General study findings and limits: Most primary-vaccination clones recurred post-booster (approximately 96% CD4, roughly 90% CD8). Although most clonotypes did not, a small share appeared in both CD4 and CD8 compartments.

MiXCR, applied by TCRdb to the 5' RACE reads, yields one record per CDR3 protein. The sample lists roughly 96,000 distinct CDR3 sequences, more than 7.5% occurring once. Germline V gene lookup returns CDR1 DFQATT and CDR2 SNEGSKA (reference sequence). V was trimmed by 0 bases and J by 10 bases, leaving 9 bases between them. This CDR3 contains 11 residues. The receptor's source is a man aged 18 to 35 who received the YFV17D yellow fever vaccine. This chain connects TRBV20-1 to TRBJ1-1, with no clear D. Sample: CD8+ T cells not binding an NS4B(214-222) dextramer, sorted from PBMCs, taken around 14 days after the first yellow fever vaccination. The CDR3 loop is CSARDPPSAFF. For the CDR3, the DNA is TGCAGTGCTAGAGATCCCCCGTCAGCTTTCTTT.